This paragraph reports one T cell receptor (beta chain). Its antigen remains undetermined. No qualities accompany the bases; no much larger clone lies one base away. V is shortened by 5 bases, J by 2 bases, and the region joining them spans 13 bases. The CDR3 holds 15 amino acids from the cysteine to the phenylalanine. Just CDR3 DNA is preserved here, 45 bases in frame from base 1. The germline V gene yields MNHEY for CDR1 and SVGEGT for CDR2. The run used an Illumina HiSeq 1500. In TCRdb, the public reads were trimmed at Q25 with fastp and aligned with MiXCR, with productive beta chains retained. Rows are combined by CDR3 protein, so each entry shows the most common genes and DNA. This sample lists hundreds of thousands of distinct CDR3 sequences; 30% to 40% were detected once. Roughly 15% of the sample rests with the top ten. This entry is derived from a study of T cell repertoires in cytomegalovirus infection (dated by TCRdb to between 2019 and 2020). Regarding the study in general: The peptide stimulations were aimed at well-studied HLA-B-restricted epitopes as well as recently identified HLA-C-restricted CMV epitopes, whose presentation resists viral immunomodulation. Donor HLA type was relevant to the analysis, as public TCR beta signatures indicated carriage of CMV infection together with the matching HLA type. Beyond this particular receptor, the publication reports: In both this cohort and an independent cohort of 300 to 450 donors, the cumulative frequency of public TCR beta family members distinguished carriers of CMV infection plus the relevant HLA type. The ex vivo response was dominated by HLA-C-restricted CMV-specific TCR beta clonotypes, which also provided the single most frequent clonotype in two of eight donors.

The label giving this sample's treatment or condition can be read as: in vitro stimulation with specific CMV peptide epitopes to enrich CMV-specific T cells. This receptor was identified in a human donor in good health (CMV status not recorded). Some clones in this sample may be carry-over from other donors' samples. Recombination connected TRBV6-2 or TRBV6-3 to TRBJ2-1, and TRBD2 may be the D gene, going by 6 matching bases. This specimen consisted of cultured PBMCs, obtained from culture after CMV antigen stimulation. The bases read TGTGCCAGCAGTCGAACTAGCACCGCCTACAATGAGCAGTTCTTC. Protein translation: CASSRTSTAYNEQFF.